Presented here are 13 T cell receptor beta chains from one specimen sequenced in a study of blood T cell repertoires in COVID-19. Assay: immunoSEQ multiplex PCR; the TCRdb copy retains only in-frame clones and omits some. The sample holds roughly 200,000 clones, about 88% seen once. The sample taken for sequencing was peripheral blood. The receptors derive from an elderly woman with acute or convalescent COVID-19.

The rearrangement links TRBV12-3 or TRBV12-4 to TRBJ1-2, with unresolved D. This CDR3 contains 13 residues. V was shortened by 6 bases and J by 4 bases, with 12 bases between the two germline ends. CDR3 sequence: CASSPGRSYGYTF. CDR3 DNA sequence: TGTGCCAGCAGCCCCGGGAGGTCCTATGGCTACACCTTC.

This chain connects TRBV28 to TRBJ1-6; D is possibly TRBD1 (6 bases). Germline assignment: CDR1 MDHEN and CDR2 SYDVKM. V dropped 5 bases and J dropped 7 bases, with 15 bases sitting between them. The CDR3 length is 15 residues. The CDR3 nucleotides are TGTGCCAGCAGTACGAAACCCACAGGGAATTCACCCCTCCACTTT. It codes for CASSTKPTGNSPLHF.

The chain employs TRBV6-5 and TRBJ2-7, with TRBD1 matching over 9 bases. CDR1 and CDR2 (germline): MNHEY, SVGAGI. The length of the CDR3 is 14 residues. J was trimmed by 4 bases and V by 4 bases; bases with no gene match: 5. The CDR3 sequence is CASSWDRVPYEQYF. The CDR3 DNA reads TGTGCCAGCAGTTGGGACAGGGTCCCGTACGAGCAGTACTTC.

This clone was detected a few times. J is TRBJ2-1 and V is TRBV28; TRBD2 is a possible D gene (6 bases). Trimming shortened V by 2 bases and J by 5 bases, and 13 bases separated the two germline ends. Per germline, CDR1 MDHEN and CDR2 SYDVKM. This CDR3 is built from 15 residues. Written as DNA, the CDR3 is TGTGCCAGCAGTTTACAGCCTAGCGTTCACAATGAGCAGTTCTTC. Protein: CASSLQPSVHNEQFF.

CDR3 protein: CASSLALLTTGHQFF. CDR3 nucleotides: TGTGCCAGCAGCTTAGCGCTGCTGACAACGGGACACCAGTTCTTC. The chain has TRBV7-8 and TRBJ2-1; D is possibly TRBD1 (6 bases). The germline gives CDR1 SGHVS, CDR2 FQNEAQ. V was pared by 0 bases and J by 13 bases, with 19 bases between. The CDR3 has 15 residues.

The chain combines TRBV19 with TRBJ2-1; TRBD2 agrees at 7 bases. V lost 4 bases, J lost 6 bases, and 9 bases stayed unmatched. This CDR3 has 15 amino acids. Germline CDR1 LNHDA, CDR2 SQIVND (reference sequence). Here the CDR3 DNA reads TGTGCCAGTAGTAGGACCGCGGGAGCTTTCAATGAGCAGTTCTTC. Translating it yields CASSRTAGAFNEQFF.

The chain recombines TRBV25-1 with TRBJ1-4, with D tentatively TRBD1 (5 bases). Between the trimmed V and J ends, which lost 5 bases and 8 bases, there was a span of 9 bases. The CDR3 contains 12 residues. Germline-derived CDR1 and CDR2 are MGHDK and SYGVNS. CDR3 region: CASSHRGEKLFF. For the CDR3, the DNA is TGTGCCAGCAGTCACCGGGGGGAAAAACTGTTTTTT.

This chain uses TRBV7-3 with TRBJ2-5; TRBD2 matches 8 bases. Germline V lookup: CDR1 SGHTA, CDR2 FQGTGA. J lost 5 bases, V lost 5 bases, and 7 bases had no gene match. The CDR3 runs 14 residues. The CDR3 protein is CASSPGRAGETQYF. In DNA form, the CDR3 reads TGTGCCAGCAGCCCCGGGAGGGCAGGGGAGACCCAGTACTTC.

This clone has only a few counts. This chain links TRBV12-3 or TRBV12-4 with TRBJ1-2; possibly TRBD1 for D (5 bases). V was pared by 6 bases and J by 4 bases, with 12 bases between. The CDR3 covers 13 residues. Here the CDR3 DNA reads TGTGCCAGCAGCAATCACAGGACCTATGGCTACACCTTC. Its protein is CASSNHRTYGYTF.

This CDR3 is CASSLLTGNSYEQYF. As DNA, the CDR3 is TGTGCCAGCAGCTTATTAACAGGCAATTCCTACGAGCAGTACTTC. J is TRBJ2-7 and V is TRBV7-6; D is possibly TRBD1 (5 bases). The length of the CDR3 is 15 residues. The germline gives CDR1 SGHVS, CDR2 FNYEAQ. V gave up 2 bases and J gave up 1 base, with 12 bases separating them. Supplemented by reference TRBV7-6 and TRBJ2-7, the full variable domain reads GAGVSQSPRYKVTKRGQDVALRCDPISGHVSLYWYRQALGQGPEFLTYFNYEAQQDKSGLPNDRFSAERPEGSISTLTIQRTEQRDSAMYRCASSLLTGNSYEQYFGPGTRLTVT.

V is TRBV24-1 and J is TRBJ1-6; 8 positions match TRBD1. Germline V gives CDR1 KGHDR, CDR2 SFDVKD. This CDR3 region has 19 residues. V shed 6 bases and J 0 bases; nucleotides not matched to a gene: 12. In DNA, the CDR3 is TGTGCCACCAGTTTCTACAGGGGGTCTTTTAGCTCCTATAATTCACCCCTCCACTTT. This sequence encodes CATSFYRGSFSSYNSPLHF.

This clone showed up just a few times. The DNA of the CDR3 is TGTGCCAGCAGTACTCAAGGGGCGATCACTGAAGCTTTCTTT. Residues: CASSTQGAITEAFF. The chain employs TRBV6-2 or TRBV6-3 and TRBJ1-1; maybe TRBD1 (5 bases). The CDR3 is 14 amino acids. With 5 bases removed from V and 4 bases from J, the gap between germline ends came to 14 bases. CDR1 MNHEY and CDR2 SVGEGT come from the germline V gene.

This chain uses TRBV18 with TRBJ1-2; 7 bases fit TRBD1. This CDR3 has 15 residues. Per germline, CDR1 KGHSH and CDR2 LQKENI. Unmatched junction bases numbered 6, after V lost 3 bases and J lost 2 bases. The CDR3 reads CASSPPGQINYGYTF. CDR3 nucleotide sequence: TGTGCCAGCTCACCCCCGGGACAGATAAACTATGGCTACACCTTC. Full variable domain (rest looked up from reference TRBV18 and TRBJ1-2): NAGVMQNPRHLVRRRGQEARLRCSPMKGHSHVYWYRQLPEEGLKFMVYLQKENIIDESGMPKERFSAEFPKEGPSILRIQQVVRGDSAAYFCASSPPGQINYGYTFGSGTRLTVV.